Sequencing of this T cell receptor beta chain was carried out in a study of CD8 T cells in Susac syndrome (dated by TCRdb to 2018 to 2020). With respect to the entire study: Repertoire sequencing was used to test whether CD8+ T cell activation and differentiation in Susac syndrome was antigen driven. CD8+ T cell repertoire clonality was compared between about a dozen healthy donors, some 14 Susac syndrome patients and 15 multiple sclerosis patients. Study-level results and caveats: The study acknowledged that relatively few individuals were included in the TCR sequencing and HLA analysis.

RNA was extracted with the RNeasy kit and 0.5 to 1 ug was reverse transcribed using random hexamers. The immunoSEQ multiplex PCR assay, which covers 54 Vbeta and 13 Jbeta segments, was used to amplify TCR beta CDR3 regions. PCR amplification bias was corrected by using a synthetic template baseline for primer optimization and computational correction. The study's processing was this. Reads were annotated to V, D and J genes according to IMGT and were analyzed with immunoSEQ Analyzer, with only productive sequences retained. To calculate clonality, Shannon entropy was normalized by log2 of the number of productive unique sequences and then subtracted from one. For each patient and control, public and private clones were evaluated among the 100 most prevalent clones. Susac-specific clones were defined as absent from healthy and MS cohorts, around 1,000 published viral clones and other ImmuneACCESS disease sequences. TCRdb handled the public reads itself, with Q25 trimming in fastp and clone calling in MiXCR, and kept productive beta chains. Duplicate CDR3 protein sequences are folded into a single record with the most common DNA and genes. Clone size and V and J calls follow TCRdb, not the original study. The sample table lists hundreds of thousands of distinct CDR3 sequences, around 85% of them with a count of one. The top ten clones comprise approximately 0.12% of the sample.

With regard to this clonotype: It has no known antigen specificity. Per-nucleotide qualities are absent, and no much larger clonotype sits a single base away.

Peripheral blood CD8+ and CD4+ T cells from healthy donors, Susac syndrome patients and multiple sclerosis patients were profiled by high-throughput TCR beta sequencing. Treatment-naive patients with stable or active relapsing-remitting disease fulfilling revised McDonald criteria were used as multiple sclerosis controls. CD8+ TEMRA cells were enriched by FACS, while bulk CD8+ and CD4+ T cells were purified by magnetic negative isolation. Blood was drawn into EDTA tubes, processed within 24 hours, and PBMCs were isolated by density gradient centrifugation. PBMCs destined for TCR sequencing were cryopreserved in liquid nitrogen and later thawed in a 37 °C water bath. The sorted or isolated CD4+, CD8+ and CD8+ TEMRA cells had a purity of 90% or higher. The clonotype comes from a human donor with multiple sclerosis. The sample taken for sequencing was CD8+ T cells from PBMCs.

The CDR3 region reads CASSQDPLSTDTQYF. The nucleotides are TGCGCCAGCAGCCAAGATCCCCTTAGCACAGATACGCAGTATTTT. The chain links TRBV4-1 with TRBJ2-3, with the D gene not clear enough to name. Via the germline V gene, CDR1 is MGHRA and CDR2 YSYEKL. V is pared back by 0 bases and J by 0 bases, with 7 bases lying between the germline termini. Counted from cysteine to phenylalanine, this CDR3 has 15 amino acids. The sequence is cut down to CDR3 DNA, 45 bases in frame from base 1.